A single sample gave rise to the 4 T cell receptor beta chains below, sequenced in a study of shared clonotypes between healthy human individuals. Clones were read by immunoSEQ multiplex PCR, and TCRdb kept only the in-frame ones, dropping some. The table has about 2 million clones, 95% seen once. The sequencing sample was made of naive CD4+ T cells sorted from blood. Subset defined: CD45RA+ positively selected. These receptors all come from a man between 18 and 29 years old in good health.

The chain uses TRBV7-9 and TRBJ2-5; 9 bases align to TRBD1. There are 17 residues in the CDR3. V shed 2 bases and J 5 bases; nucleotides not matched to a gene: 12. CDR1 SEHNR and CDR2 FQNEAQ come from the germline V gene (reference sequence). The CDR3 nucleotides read TGTGCCAGCAGCTTATCACAGGGGGCGCTTTCATCGGAGACCCAGTACTTC. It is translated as CASSLSQGALSSETQYF.

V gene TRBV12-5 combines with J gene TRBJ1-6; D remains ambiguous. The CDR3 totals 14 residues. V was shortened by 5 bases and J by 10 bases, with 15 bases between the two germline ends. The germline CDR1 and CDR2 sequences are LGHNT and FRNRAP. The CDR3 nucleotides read TGTGCTAGTGGTCCCGGAGGAGAAGGGTCACCCCTCCACTTT. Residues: CASGPGGEGSPLHF.

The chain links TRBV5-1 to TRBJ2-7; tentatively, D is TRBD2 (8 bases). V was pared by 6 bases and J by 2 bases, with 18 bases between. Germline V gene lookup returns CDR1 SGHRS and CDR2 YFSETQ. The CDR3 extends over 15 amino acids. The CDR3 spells CASNRGSGDTYEQYF. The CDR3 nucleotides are TGCGCCAGCAACAGGGGTAGCGGGGATACCTACGAGCAGTACTTC.

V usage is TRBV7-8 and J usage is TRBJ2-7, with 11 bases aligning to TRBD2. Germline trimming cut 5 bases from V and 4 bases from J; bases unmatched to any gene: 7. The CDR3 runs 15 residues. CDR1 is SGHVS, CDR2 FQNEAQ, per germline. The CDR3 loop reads CASSITSGSLYEQYF. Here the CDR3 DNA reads TGTGCCAGCAGCATTACTAGCGGGAGTTTGTACGAGCAGTACTTC. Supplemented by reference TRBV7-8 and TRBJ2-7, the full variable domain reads GAGVSQSPRYKVAKRGQDVALRCDPISGHVSLFWYQQALGQGPEFLTYFQNEAQLDKSGLPSDRFFAERPEGSVSTLKIQRTQQEDSAVYLCASSITSGSLYEQYFGPGTRLTVT.